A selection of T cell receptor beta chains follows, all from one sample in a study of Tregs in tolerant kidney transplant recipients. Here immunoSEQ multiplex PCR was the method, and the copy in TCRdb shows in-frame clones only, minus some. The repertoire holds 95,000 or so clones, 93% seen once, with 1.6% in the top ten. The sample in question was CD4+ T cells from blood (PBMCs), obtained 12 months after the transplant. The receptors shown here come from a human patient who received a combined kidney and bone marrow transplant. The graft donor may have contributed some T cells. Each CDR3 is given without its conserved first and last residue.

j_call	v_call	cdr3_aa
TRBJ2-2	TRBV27	ASSFLAGELF
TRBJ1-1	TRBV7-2	ASSLVAGANTEAF
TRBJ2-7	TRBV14	ASSQEGLQAGYEQY
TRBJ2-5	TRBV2	ASSVAGGGGETQY
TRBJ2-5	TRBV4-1	ASSRDERTGETQY
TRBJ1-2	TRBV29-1	SGSTGVNYGYT
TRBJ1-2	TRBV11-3	ASSLGRYYGYT
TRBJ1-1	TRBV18	ASSPNGGNTEAF
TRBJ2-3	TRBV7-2	ASSRTPSGRGIDTQY
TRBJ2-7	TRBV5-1	ASSLDRGNGDEQY
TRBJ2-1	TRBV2	ASSEGAGGESDNEQF
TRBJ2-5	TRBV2	ASSGTSKETQY
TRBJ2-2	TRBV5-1	ASSFQGAHTGELF
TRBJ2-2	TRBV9	ASSVGPGVMSGELF
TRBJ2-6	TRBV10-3	AISEREGLAGSSGANVLT
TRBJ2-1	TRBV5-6	ASSYRGNEQF
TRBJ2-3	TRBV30	AWSFGTSGGASTQY
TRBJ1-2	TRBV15	ATSRSRWTPNYGYT
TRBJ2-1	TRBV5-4	ASSLDRDNEQF
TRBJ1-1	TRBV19	ASISDRAVGTEAF
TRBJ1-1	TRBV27	ASSLRTGGTRGEAF
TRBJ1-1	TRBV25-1	ASSPPTGLTEAF